The clone carrying this T cell receptor (beta chain) was recorded at least ten times. This record comes from a study of regulatory T cells in long-lasting Graves disease. Arm-PCR with iRepertoire HTBI primers amplified the CDR3 regions for these TCR beta libraries. A single record per CDR3 protein comes from TCRdb applying MiXCR to the multiplex PCR reads. The table lists hundreds of thousands of distinct CDR3 sequences, approximately 15% of them singletons. Time point given: newly diagnosed GD, antithyroid drugs for less than 3 months. From PBMCs, RNA was extracted and then used to make the TCR library. Germline assignment: CDR1 MNHNS and CDR2 SASEGT. V dropped 6 bases and J dropped 3; count of bases not matched to a gene: 12. The CDR3 contains 16 residues. The same data also contributed to another study, on T cells in Graves' hyperthyroidism and ophthalmopathy. As reported in that work: Hyperthyroidism was newly diagnosed in patients aged 18 to 65 (duration under 2 months).

This TCR came from a woman aged 40 to 50 with Graves disease. The rearrangement links TRBV6-1 to TRBJ2-3; 7 bases map to TRBD2. Here the sequenced sample was peripheral blood mononuclear cells (PBMCs), taken at new diagnosis, from a patient treated with antithyroid drugs. CDR3 DNA sequence: TGTGCCAGCAGGGCCTCCAGCGGGAAGTCAACAGATACGCAGTATTTT. This translates into CASRASSGKSTDTQYF.